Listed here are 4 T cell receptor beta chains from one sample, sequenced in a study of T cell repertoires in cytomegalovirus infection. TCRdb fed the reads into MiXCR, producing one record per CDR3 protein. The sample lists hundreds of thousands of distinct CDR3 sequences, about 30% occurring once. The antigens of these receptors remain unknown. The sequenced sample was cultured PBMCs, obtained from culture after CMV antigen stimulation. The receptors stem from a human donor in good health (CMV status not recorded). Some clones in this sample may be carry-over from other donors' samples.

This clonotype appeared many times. For the CDR3, the DNA is TGTGCCAGCAGCGTAACTAGCGGGAGGGTAGCAGATACGCAGTATTTT. Translation: CASSVTSGRVADTQYF. The chain recombines TRBV7-6 with TRBJ2-3, with 13 bases that match TRBD2. V lost 5 bases, J lost 4 bases, and 6 bases stayed unmatched. The CDR3 loop spans 16 amino acids. Germline lookup yields CDR1 SGHVS and CDR2 FNYEAQ. Full variable domain (rest looked up from reference TRBV7-6 and TRBJ2-3): GAGVSQSPRYKVTKRGQDVALRCDPISGHVSLYWYRQALGQGPEFLTYFNYEAQQDKSGLPNDRFSAERPEGSISTLTIQRTEQRDSAMYRCASSVTSGRVADTQYFGPGTRLTVL.

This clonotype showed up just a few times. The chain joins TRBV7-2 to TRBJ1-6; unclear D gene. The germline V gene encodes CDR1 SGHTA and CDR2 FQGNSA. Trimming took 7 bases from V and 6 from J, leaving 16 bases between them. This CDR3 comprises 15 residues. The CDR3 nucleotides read TGTGCCAGCACTTCCCTGGGGTCCGGTAATTCACCCCTCCACTTT. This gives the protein CASTSLGSGNSPLHF.

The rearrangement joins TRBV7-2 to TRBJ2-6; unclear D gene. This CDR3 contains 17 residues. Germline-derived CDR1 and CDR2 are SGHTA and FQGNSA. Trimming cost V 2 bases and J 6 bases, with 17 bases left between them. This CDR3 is CASSLKVSISLANVLTF. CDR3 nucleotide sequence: TGTGCCAGCAGCTTAAAAGTATCTATCTCTCTGGCCAACGTCCTGACTTTC.

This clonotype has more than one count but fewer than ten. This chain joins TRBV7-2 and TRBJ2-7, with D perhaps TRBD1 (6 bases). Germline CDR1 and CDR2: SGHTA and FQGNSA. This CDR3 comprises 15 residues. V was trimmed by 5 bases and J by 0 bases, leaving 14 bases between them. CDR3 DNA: TGTGCCAGCAGCACGACAGGAAGTAACTCCTACGAGCAGTACTTC. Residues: CASSTTGSNSYEQYF.